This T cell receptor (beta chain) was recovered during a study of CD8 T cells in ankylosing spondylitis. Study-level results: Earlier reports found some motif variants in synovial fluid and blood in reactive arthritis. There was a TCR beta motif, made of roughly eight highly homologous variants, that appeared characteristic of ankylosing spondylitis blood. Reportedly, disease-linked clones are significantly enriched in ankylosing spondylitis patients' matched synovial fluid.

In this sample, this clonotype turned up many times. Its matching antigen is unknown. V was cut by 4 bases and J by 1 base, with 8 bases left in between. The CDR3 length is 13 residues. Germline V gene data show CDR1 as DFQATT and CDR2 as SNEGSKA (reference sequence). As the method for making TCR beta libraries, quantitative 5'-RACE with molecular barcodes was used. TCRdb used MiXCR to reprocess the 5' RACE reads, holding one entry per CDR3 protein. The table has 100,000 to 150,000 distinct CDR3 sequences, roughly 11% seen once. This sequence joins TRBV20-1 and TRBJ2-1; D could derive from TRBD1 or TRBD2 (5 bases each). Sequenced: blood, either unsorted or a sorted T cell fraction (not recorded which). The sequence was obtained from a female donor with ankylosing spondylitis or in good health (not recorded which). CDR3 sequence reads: CSATGTSYNEQFF. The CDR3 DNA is TGCAGTGCTACGGGGACGTCCTACAATGAGCAGTTCTTC.